This T cell receptor beta chain emerged from a study of regulatory T cells in long-lasting Graves disease. Overall study: Persistent Graves' disease required over 5 years of antithyroid drugs and positive TSH receptor antibodies. General study findings and limits: Persistent disease preferred TRBV28, TRBJ1-2 and TRBJ2-5. The study examined only peripheral blood, not thyroid tissue.

V dropped 6 bases and J dropped 4 bases, with 15 bases sitting between them. This CDR3 has 15 amino acids. Time point given: persistent/refractory GD, antithyroid drugs over 5 years with positive TRAb. With RNA extracted from PBMCs as input, the TCR library was made. A volume of about 9.9 milliliters of peripheral blood was collected in EDTA tubes. Investigators prepared the TCR beta libraries by applying iRepertoire HTBI primers and Arm-PCR of CDR3 regions. In TCRdb, the multiplex PCR reads were re-called with MiXCR into one record per CDR3 protein. This table holds 300,000 to 500,000 distinct CDR3 sequences, about 20% found once. This clonotype has just one count. Its matching antigen is unknown.

The sequences come from peripheral blood mononuclear cells (PBMCs), collected when the disease was refractory, from a patient treated with antithyroid drugs. This TCR came from a female donor with Graves disease. V usage is TRBV12-3 or TRBV12-4 and J usage is TRBJ2-2; the D gene is possibly TRBD2 (6 bases). The DNA of the CDR3 is TGTGCCAGCAGGCTTATACTCGGGGGCACCGGGGAGCTGTTTTTT. Protein: CASRLILGGTGELFF.